This T cell receptor beta chain is drawn from a study of blood T cells in healthy people across ages. Findings and limits, study-wide: Higher diversity, along with more naive CD4+ cells, distinguished long-lived donors from aged donors.

Only a few counts were recorded for this clonotype. Its antigen is not known. With a much larger clone just one base away, this may be a read error. The authors ran a second PCR of 7 to 11 cycles using a sample-barcoded 5' primer and a J-beta primer mix. Template switching added a 12-random-nucleotide identifier to every cDNA molecule. TCRdb called the 5' RACE reads again in MiXCR, with one record for every CDR3 protein. The sample includes under 700,000 distinct CDR3 sequences, around 24% of them seen just once. CDR3 length equals 14 residues. Germline CDR1 is SGHRS and CDR2 is YFSETQ. With 4 bases removed from V and 6 bases from J, the gap between germline ends came to 11 bases. The same data also contributed to another study, on T cells of mothers and their children. That paper notes: Mothers gave over 8 million TCR beta CDR3 reads each, and children some 3 million each.

The clonotype was recovered from a boy younger than 18 in good health. The sample taken for sequencing was blood. The chain couples TRBV5-1 to TRBJ1-6; D is perhaps TRBD1 (5 bases). The CDR3 DNA follows: TGCGCCAGCAGCGCGGGACGGGGTAATTCACCCCTCCACTTT. Translated: CASSAGRGNSPLHF.